Reported below is one TCR beta chain. Its target is unknown. The assay was immunoSEQ multiplex PCR, and TCRdb's table has in-frame clones only and misses some. The sample comprises about 14,000 clones, 84% of which are singletons, and 0.27% rests with the top ten. The CDR3 totals 13 residues. Trimming shortened V by 3 bases and J by 4 bases, and 8 bases separated the two germline ends. The germline CDR1 and CDR2 sequences are SGHDN and FVKESK. This entry comes from a study of follicular helper T cells after annual influenza vaccination. The wider study: Across the 2013-2014, 2014-2015 and 2015-2016 vaccination seasons, some subjects were resampled.

The time point denotes: 2014-2015 season, pre-vaccination. Points from the study as a whole: ICOS+CD38+ cTfh clonality tracked population frequency, and its change tracked circulating plasmablast change. Recurrent ICOS+CD38+ cTfh clonotypes included tetramer and AIM influenza-specific ones.

The sequence was collected from an adult who received the influenza vaccine. The chain is built from TRBV14 and TRBJ2-3, with D perhaps matching TRBD1 (6 bases). The specimen comprised CXCR5- memory CD4+ T cells sorted from blood, sampled on the day of influenza vaccination. For the CDR3, the DNA is TGTGCCAGCAGCCAGCAGGGGCCAGATACGCAGTATTTT. Its translation: CASSQQGPDTQYF. Supplemented by reference TRBV14 and TRBJ2-3, the full variable domain reads EAGVTQFPSHSVIEKGQTVTLRCDPISGHDNLYWYRRVMGKEIKFLLHFVKESKQDESGMPNNRFLAERTGGTYSTLKVQPAELEDSGVYFCASSQQGPDTQYFGPGTRLTVL.